What follows is one T cell receptor (beta chain) and its context. Antigen specificity is unknown. TCRdb itself ran the 5' RACE reads through MiXCR, one entry per CDR3 protein. The sample yields around 90,000 distinct CDR3 sequences, over 13% seen once. The sample is drawn from a study of T-cell memory formation after mild COVID-19. Study-wide findings and caveats: Clones which contracted sat mainly in CM and EM if CD4+, and in EMRA if CD8+.

Germline lookup yields CDR1 SGHRS and CDR2 YFSETQ. V was shortened by 3 bases and J by 3 bases, with 16 bases between the two germline ends. The CDR3 runs 15 residues. The material sequenced was PBMCs or a T cell subset sorted from them (not recorded which). The chain employs TRBV5-1 and TRBJ2-7, with D perhaps TRBD2 (6 bases). This clonotype was obtained from a young man who had mild COVID-19 (a few samples of this study predate the infection). Cell type and time point are not known. The CDR3 spells CASSWGLGLLYEQYF. The CDR3 DNA reads as TGCGCCAGCAGCTGGGGACTTGGATTACTCTACGAGCAGTACTTC.